The rows below give T cell receptor beta chains drawn from one sample of a study of shared clonotypes between healthy human individuals. The repertoire was sequenced with immunoSEQ multiplex PCR; TCRdb's copy has only in-frame clones and lacks some. Altogether millions of clones are present, roughly 95% being singletons, with the ten largest covering about 1.1%. The sequenced sample consisted of naive CD8+ T cells sorted from blood. These receptors were obtained from a man younger than 35 in good health. CDR3s include the opening cysteine and the closing phenylalanine or tryptophan. The D gene is left open where the match is weak. Size values are once, few and many counts, or a class for expanded clones, and some rows have none.

j_gene,abundance,v_gene,d_gene,CDR3aa,CDR3nt
TRBJ2-7,NA,TRBV4-3,TRBD1,CASSQTQGAYEQYF,TGCGCCAGCAGCCAGACCCAGGGGGCCTACGAGCAGTACTTC
TRBJ2-3,NA,TRBV15,NA,CATSGSGTDTQYF,TGTGCCACCAGCGGGAGTGGCACAGATACGCAGTATTTT
TRBJ2-5,NA,TRBV7-9,NA,CASSLVGGVKETQYF,TGTGCCAGCAGCTTAGTAGGGGGGGTCAAAGAGACCCAGTACTTC
TRBJ2-1,NA,TRBV5-4,TRBD2,CASRVLAGSYNEQFF,TGTGCCAGCAGGGTCTTAGCGGGGTCCTACAATGAGCAGTTCTTC
TRBJ1-4,NA,TRBV6-1,NA,CASSDFWGNNEKLFF,TGTGCCAGCAGTGACTTTTGGGGCAATAATGAAAAACTGTTTTTT
TRBJ2-2,NA,TRBV11-2,NA,CASSLNTGELFF,TGTGCCAGCAGCTTGAACACCGGGGAGCTGTTTTTT
TRBJ2-3,once,TRBV15,TRBD1,CATSSGQGDSTDTQYF,TGTGCCACCAGCAGTGGACAGGGGGACAGCACAGATACGCAGTATTTT
TRBJ2-7,NA,TRBV10-3,TRBD2,CAISESGLADTEQYF,TGTGCCATCAGTGAGTCAGGACTAGCGGACACCGAGCAGTACTTC
TRBJ2-1,NA,TRBV4-3,NA,CASSQEGEGPRNEQFF,TGCGCCAGCAGCCAAGAAGGTGAAGGCCCTAGGAATGAGCAGTTCTTC
TRBJ1-1,once,TRBV9,NA,CASGVNSNTEAFF,TGTGCCAGCGGGGTCAACAGCAACACTGAAGCTTTCTTT
TRBJ1-1,NA,TRBV19,NA,CASSPPSEVNTEAFF,TGTGCCAGTAGTCCACCCTCAGAGGTAAACACTGAAGCTTTCTTT
TRBJ2-1,once,TRBV7-6,NA,CASSFSGEQFF,TGTGCCAGCAGCTTTAGTGGGGAGCAGTTCTTC
TRBJ2-1,NA,TRBV5-4,NA,CASSLRGSYNEQFF,TGTGCCAGCAGCCTAAGGGGTTCCTACAATGAGCAGTTCTTC
TRBJ1-5,NA,TRBV19,NA,CASSIGTGERALDF,TGTGCCAGTAGTATAGGGACGGGGGAAAGGGCGTTGGATTTT
TRBJ2-7,NA,TRBV29-1,NA,CSVEGNKDEQYF,TGCAGCGTTGAAGGAAACAAAGACGAGCAGTACTTC
TRBJ2-3,NA,TRBV19,NA,CASRKIANTDTQYF,TGTGCCAGTAGAAAAATAGCAAACACAGATACGCAGTATTTT
TRBJ1-2,once,TRBV4-1,NA,CASSPAQGNYGYTF,TGCGCCAGCAGCCCCGCCCAGGGGAACTATGGCTACACCTTC
TRBJ2-6,NA,TRBV27,NA,CASSLGDMTPSGANVLTF,TGTGCCAGCAGTTTGGGGGACATGACGCCCTCTGGGGCCAACGTCCTGACTTTC
TRBJ1-2,NA,TRBV5-4,NA,CASSLDRDYGYTF,TGTGCCAGCAGCTTGGATAGGGACTATGGCTACACCTTC
TRBJ2-7,NA,TRBV7-9,NA,CASSSTGEQYF,TGTGCCAGCAGCTCAACAGGCGAGCAGTACTTC
TRBJ1-6,NA,TRBV15,TRBD1,CATSRSTGANSPLHF,TGTGCCACCAGCAGATCGACAGGGGCTAATTCACCCCTCCACTTT
TRBJ1-2,NA,TRBV7-9,TRBD1,CASSREGQGIYGYTF,TGTGCCAGCAGCCGGGAGGGACAGGGGATCTATGGCTACACCTTC
TRBJ2-7,NA,TRBV7-2,NA,CASSFEDYRLLANYEQYF,TGTGCCAGCAGCTTCGAAGACTACCGACTACTAGCAAACTACGAGCAGTACTTC
TRBJ1-1,NA,TRBV2,NA,CASSEGVGPLRAFF,TGTGCCAGCAGTGAAGGCGTGGGACCCCTTCGAGCTTTCTTT
TRBJ2-3,once,TRBV11-2,TRBD1,CASSLRLGQGEHTDTQYF,TGTGCCAGCAGCTTAAGACTAGGACAGGGGGAACACACAGATACGCAGTATTTT
TRBJ1-2,NA,TRBV28,NA,CASSPRDYGYTF,TGTGCCAGCAGTCCCCGGGACTATGGCTACACCTTC
TRBJ2-5,NA,TRBV28,TRBD1,CASRLQGEYQETQYF,TGTGCCAGCAGACTCCAGGGGGAATACCAAGAGACCCAGTACTTC
TRBJ2-4,NA,TRBV27,NA,CASSFGEGENIQYF,TGTGCCAGCAGTTTTGGGGAAGGGGAAAACATTCAGTACTTC
TRBJ1-6,NA,TRBV13,TRBD1,CASSARQGTGHFSLHF,TGTGCCAGCAGCGCCCGACAGGGGACGGGCCATTTCTCCCTCCACTTT
TRBJ1-1,once,TRBV4-1,NA,CASSQDRRVNTEAFF,TGCGCCAGCAGCCAAGATCGACGGGTGAACACTGAAGCTTTCTTT
TRBJ1-1,few,TRBV11-2,NA,CASSSSYTEAFF,TGTGCCAGCAGCTCATCCTACACTGAAGCTTTCTTT
TRBJ1-6,once,TRBV9,NA,CASSSSRVHNSPLHF,TGTGCCAGCAGCTCAAGTAGGGTCCATAATTCACCCCTCCACTTT
TRBJ1-2,NA,TRBV5-5,NA,CASSLGVTNYGYTF,TGTGCCAGCAGCTTGGGGGTAACTAACTATGGCTACACCTTC
TRBJ1-1,NA,TRBV27,TRBD1,CATQDRGWTEAFF,TGTGCCACCCAAGACAGGGGATGGACTGAAGCTTTCTTT
TRBJ1-1,NA,TRBV30,TRBD1,CAWSLGTGGTEAFF,TGTGCCTGGAGCCTCGGGACAGGGGGCACTGAAGCTTTCTTT
TRBJ1-6,NA,TRBV2,TRBD1,CASSEGGQGSYSPLHF,TGTGCCAGCAGTGAAGGCGGACAGGGGAGTTATTCACCCCTCCACTTT
TRBJ2-7,NA,TRBV11-2,TRBD1,CASSSPGQGYEQYF,TGTGCCAGCAGCTCTCCGGGACAGGGGTACGAGCAGTACTTC
TRBJ1-2,NA,TRBV6-5,TRBD1,CASSVPGGDYGYTF,TGTGCCAGCAGCGTCCCAGGGGGGGACTATGGCTACACCTTC
TRBJ2-3,NA,TRBV9,NA,CASSSSGGADTQYF,TGTGCCAGCAGCTCCTCAGGTGGCGCAGATACGCAGTATTTT
TRBJ1-1,once,TRBV19,NA,CASSIGVLNTEAFF,TGTGCCAGTAGTATTGGGGTCTTGAACACTGAAGCTTTCTTT
TRBJ2-7,NA,TRBV7-9,NA,CASSPFGSWDSAYEQYF,TGTGCCAGCAGCCCCTTCGGGTCGTGGGATTCGGCCTACGAGCAGTACTTC
TRBJ1-5,NA,TRBV6-4,NA,CASSHLGRDSNQPQHF,TGTGCCAGCAGCCACCTGGGGAGGGATAGCAATCAGCCCCAGCATTTT
TRBJ2-3,NA,TRBV9,NA,CASSVEVVADTQYF,TGTGCCAGCAGCGTAGAGGTAGTAGCAGATACGCAGTATTTT
TRBJ2-7,NA,TRBV15,NA,CATSSRQNPYEQYF,TGTGCCACCAGCAGTCGCCAGAATCCCTACGAGCAGTACTTC
TRBJ2-3,NA,TRBV5-5,TRBD2,CASSLERESGTDTQYF,TGTGCCAGCAGCTTGGAGCGGGAGTCGGGCACAGATACGCAGTATTTT
TRBJ2-3,NA,TRBV27,TRBD2,CASSLSGLAGNTQYF,TGTGCCAGCAGTTTATCGGGGCTAGCGGGAAATACGCAGTATTTT
TRBJ2-7,NA,TRBV10-2,NA,CASSEGHDAYEQYF,TGCGCCAGCTCCGAGGGCCATGACGCCTACGAGCAGTACTTC
TRBJ2-1,NA,TRBV27,NA,CASSPLMDIYNEQFF,TGTGCCAGCAGTCCCCTGATGGACATATACAATGAGCAGTTCTTC
TRBJ2-2,NA,TRBV6-5,NA,CASRSLNTGELFF,TGTGCCAGCAGATCGCTAAACACCGGGGAGCTGTTTTTT
TRBJ2-7,NA,TRBV10-2,NA,CASRPIEPTYEQYF,TGCGCCAGCAGGCCCATTGAACCTACCTACGAGCAGTACTTC